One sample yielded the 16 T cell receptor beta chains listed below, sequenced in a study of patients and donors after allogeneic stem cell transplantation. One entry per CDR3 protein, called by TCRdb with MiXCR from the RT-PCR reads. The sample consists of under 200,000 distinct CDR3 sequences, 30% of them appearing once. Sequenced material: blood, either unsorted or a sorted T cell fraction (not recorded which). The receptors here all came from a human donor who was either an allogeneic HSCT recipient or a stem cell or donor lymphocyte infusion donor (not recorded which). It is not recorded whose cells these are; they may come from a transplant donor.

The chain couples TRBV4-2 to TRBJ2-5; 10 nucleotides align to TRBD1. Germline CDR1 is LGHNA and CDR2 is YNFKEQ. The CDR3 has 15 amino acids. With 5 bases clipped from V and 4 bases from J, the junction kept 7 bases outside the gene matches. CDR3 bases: TGTGCCAGCAGCGTCCGACAGGGGGCGGGAGAGACCCAGTACTTC. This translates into CASSVRQGAGETQYF.

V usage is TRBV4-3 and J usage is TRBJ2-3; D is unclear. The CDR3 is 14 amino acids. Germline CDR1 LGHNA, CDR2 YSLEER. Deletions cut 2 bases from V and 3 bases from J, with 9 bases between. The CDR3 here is CASSQIGKTDTQYF. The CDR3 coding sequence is TGCGCCAGCAGCCAAATAGGGAAGACAGATACGCAGTATTTT.

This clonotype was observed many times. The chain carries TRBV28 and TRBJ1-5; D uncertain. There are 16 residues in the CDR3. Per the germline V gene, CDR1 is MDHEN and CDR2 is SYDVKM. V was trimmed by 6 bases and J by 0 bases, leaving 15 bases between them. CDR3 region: CASSPGWGYSNQPQHF. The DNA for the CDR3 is TGTGCCAGCAGCCCGGGGTGGGGATATAGCAATCAGCCCCAGCATTTT. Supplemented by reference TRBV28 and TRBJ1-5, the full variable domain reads DVKVTQSSRYLVKRTGEKVFLECVQDMDHENMFWYRQDPGLGLRLIYFSYDVKMKEKGDIPEGYSVSREKKERFSLILESASTNQTSMYLCASSPGWGYSNQPQHFGDGTRLSIL.

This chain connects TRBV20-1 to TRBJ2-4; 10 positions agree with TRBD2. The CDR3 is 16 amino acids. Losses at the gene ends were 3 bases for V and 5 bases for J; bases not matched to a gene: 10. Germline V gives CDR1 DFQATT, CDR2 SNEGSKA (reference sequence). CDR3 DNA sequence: TGCAGTGCTAGTCCGGGACTAGCGCCTACCGAAAACATTCAGTACTTC. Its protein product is CSASPGLAPTENIQYF.

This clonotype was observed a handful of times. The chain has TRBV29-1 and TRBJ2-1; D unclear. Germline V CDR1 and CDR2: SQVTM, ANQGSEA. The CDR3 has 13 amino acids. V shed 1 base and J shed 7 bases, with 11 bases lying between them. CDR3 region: CSVEVGAWNEQFF. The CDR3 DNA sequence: TGCAGCGTTGAAGTTGGAGCCTGGAATGAGCAGTTCTTC.

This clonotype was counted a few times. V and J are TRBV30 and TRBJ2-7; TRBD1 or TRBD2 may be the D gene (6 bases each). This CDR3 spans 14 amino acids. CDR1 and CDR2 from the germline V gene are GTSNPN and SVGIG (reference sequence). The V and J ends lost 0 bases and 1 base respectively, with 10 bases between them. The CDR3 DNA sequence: TGTGCCTGGAGTGTAGGGGGGTATTCCTACGAGCAGTACTTC. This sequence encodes CAWSVGGYSYEQYF.

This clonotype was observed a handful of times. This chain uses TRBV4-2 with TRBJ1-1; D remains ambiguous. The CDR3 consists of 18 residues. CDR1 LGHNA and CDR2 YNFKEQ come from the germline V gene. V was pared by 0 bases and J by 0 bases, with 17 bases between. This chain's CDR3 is CASSQDLIRAVMNTEAFF. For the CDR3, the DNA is TGTGCCAGCAGCCAAGACCTTATAAGGGCCGTCATGAACACTGAAGCTTTCTTT.

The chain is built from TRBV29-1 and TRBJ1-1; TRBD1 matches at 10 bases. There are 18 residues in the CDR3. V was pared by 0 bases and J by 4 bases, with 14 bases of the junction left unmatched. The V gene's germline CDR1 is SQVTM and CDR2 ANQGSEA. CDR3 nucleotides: TGCAGCGTTGAAGAGCTCGTGACAGGGGGCTTCGCTATCACTGAAGCTTTCTTT. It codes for CSVEELVTGGFAITEAFF.

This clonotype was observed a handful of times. CDR3 sequence: CASSLLPKYNEQFF. In DNA form, the CDR3 reads TGTGCCAGCAGTTTATTGCCGAAGTACAATGAGCAGTTCTTC. This rearrangement joins TRBV27 to TRBJ2-1; D is undetermined. The V gene's germline CDR1 is MNHEY and CDR2 SMNVEV (reference sequence). This CDR3 comprises 14 residues. V was clipped by 1 base and J by 4 bases, with 8 bases between them.

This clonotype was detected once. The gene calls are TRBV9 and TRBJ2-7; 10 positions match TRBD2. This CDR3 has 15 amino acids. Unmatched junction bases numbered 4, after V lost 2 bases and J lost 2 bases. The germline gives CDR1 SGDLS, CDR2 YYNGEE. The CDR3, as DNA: TGTGCCAGCAGCGTGGGGACTAGCGTACCCTACGAGCAGTACTTC. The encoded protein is CASSVGTSVPYEQYF.

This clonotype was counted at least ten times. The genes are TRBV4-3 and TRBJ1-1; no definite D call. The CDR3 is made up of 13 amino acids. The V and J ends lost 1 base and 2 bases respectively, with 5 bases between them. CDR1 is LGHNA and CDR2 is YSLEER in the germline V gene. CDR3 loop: CASSQAGNTEAFF. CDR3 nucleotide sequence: TGCGCCAGCAGCCAAGCGGGAAACACTGAAGCTTTCTTT.

Here the CDR3 reads CASSLSGVGHQETQYF. CDR3 DNA: TGTGCCAGCAGTTTATCAGGGGTGGGACACCAAGAGACCCAGTACTTC. The rearrangement links TRBV27 to TRBJ2-5; possibly TRBD1 or TRBD2 for D (5 bases each). Germline assignment: CDR1 MNHEY and CDR2 SMNVEV (reference sequence). V was clipped by 0 bases and J by 0 bases, with 11 bases between them. The length of the CDR3 is 16 residues.

This chain's CDR3 is CASSLSGWEGYTF. The CDR3 DNA sequence: TGTGCCAGCAGCTTGTCAGGGTGGGAAGGCTACACCTTC. The V call is TRBV5-5, the J call TRBJ1-2; tentative D call: TRBD1 (5 bases). The CDR3 extends over 13 amino acids. Germline V gives CDR1 SGHKS, CDR2 YYEKEE (reference sequence). V shed 1 base and J shed 8 bases, with 12 bases lying between them.

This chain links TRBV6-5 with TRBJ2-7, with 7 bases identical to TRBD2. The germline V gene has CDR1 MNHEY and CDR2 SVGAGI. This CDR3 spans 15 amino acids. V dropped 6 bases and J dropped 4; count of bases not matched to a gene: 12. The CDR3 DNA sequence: TGTGCCAGCAGACGCCCGGGAGGTTATGGATACGAGCAGTACTTC. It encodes CASRRPGGYGYEQYF.

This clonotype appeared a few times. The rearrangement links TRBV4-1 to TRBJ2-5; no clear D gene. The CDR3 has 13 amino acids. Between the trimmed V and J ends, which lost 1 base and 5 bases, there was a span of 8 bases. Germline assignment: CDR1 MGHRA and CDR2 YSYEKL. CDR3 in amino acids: CASSQVLPETQYF. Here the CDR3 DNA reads TGCGCCAGCAGCCAAGTACTCCCGGAGACCCAGTACTTC.

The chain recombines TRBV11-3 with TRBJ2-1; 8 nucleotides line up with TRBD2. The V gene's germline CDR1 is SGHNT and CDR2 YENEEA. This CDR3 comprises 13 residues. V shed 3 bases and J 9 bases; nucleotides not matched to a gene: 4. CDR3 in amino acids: CASSFEREFEQFF. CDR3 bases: TGTGCCAGCAGCTTTGAGCGGGAGTTTGAGCAGTTCTTC.